This T cell receptor (beta chain) derives from a study of T-cell reconstitution after alpha-beta-depleted transplantation in children. This clonotype was seen ten or more times. Unique molecular identifiers were incorporated into the prepared TCRbeta library. TCRdb recomputed calls from the PCR reads with MiXCR, one row per CDR3 protein. The repertoire holds roughly 200,000 distinct CDR3 sequences, with approximately 6.9% as singletons. The source is a boy younger than 10 with acute lymphoblastic leukemia, due to receive a stem cell transplant. This specimen consisted of PBMCs, obtained before TCRalphabeta/CD19-depleted stem cell transplant.

CDR3 sequence: CATQRDVAGSEQFF. The CDR3 region has the DNA TGTGCCACCCAACGCGACGTGGCGGGCTCTGAGCAGTTCTTC. J is TRBJ2-1 and V is TRBV6-1; TRBD2 might be the D (5 bases). The CDR3 sequence is 14 residues long. Germline V gene lookup returns CDR1 MNHNS and CDR2 SASEGT. The V end was cut by 10 bases, the J end by 9 bases, with 22 bases between.